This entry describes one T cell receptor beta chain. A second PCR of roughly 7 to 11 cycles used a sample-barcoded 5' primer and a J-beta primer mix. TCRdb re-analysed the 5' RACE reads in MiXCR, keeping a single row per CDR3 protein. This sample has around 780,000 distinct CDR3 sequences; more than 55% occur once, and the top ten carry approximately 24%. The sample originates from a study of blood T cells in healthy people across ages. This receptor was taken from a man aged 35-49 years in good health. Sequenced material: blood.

CDR3 bases: TGTGCCAGCAGAGGGGAAAATGAGCAGTTCTTC. Translated, it gives CASRGENEQFF. The chain employs TRBV28 and TRBJ2-1, with D perhaps TRBD1 (5 bases). The V end was cut by 6 bases, the J end by 7 bases, with 7 bases between. The CDR3 extends over 11 amino acids. Germline CDR1 is MDHEN and CDR2 is SYDVKM.